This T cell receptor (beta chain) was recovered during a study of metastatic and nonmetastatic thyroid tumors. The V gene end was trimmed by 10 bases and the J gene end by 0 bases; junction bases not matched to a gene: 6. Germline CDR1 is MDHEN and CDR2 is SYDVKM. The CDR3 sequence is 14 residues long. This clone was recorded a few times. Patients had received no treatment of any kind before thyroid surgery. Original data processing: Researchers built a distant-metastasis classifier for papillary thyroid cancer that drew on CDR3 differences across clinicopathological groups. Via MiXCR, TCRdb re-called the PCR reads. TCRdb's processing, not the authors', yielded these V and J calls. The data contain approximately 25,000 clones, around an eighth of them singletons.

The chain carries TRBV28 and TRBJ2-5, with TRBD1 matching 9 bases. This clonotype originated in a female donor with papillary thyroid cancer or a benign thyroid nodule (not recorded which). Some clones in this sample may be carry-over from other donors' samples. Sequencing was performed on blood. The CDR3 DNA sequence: TGTGCCATCACTCGGGACAGGGACCAAGAGACCCAGTACTTC. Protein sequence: CAITRDRDQETQYF.